A single TCR beta chain is shown here with its context. Its antigen remains unknown. Alongside a J-beta primer mix, a sample-barcoded 5' primer served in a second PCR lasting roughly 6 to 11 cycles. TCRdb analysed the 5' RACE reads with MiXCR anew, one entry per CDR3 protein. The sample has roughly 1,800,000 distinct CDR3 sequences; about 50% are singletons. V lost 1 base, J lost 3 bases, and 13 bases lay in between. In germline, CDR1 is DFQATT, CDR2 SNEGSKA (reference sequence). The CDR3 totals 14 residues. This specimen belongs to a study of blood T cells in healthy people across ages. Study-level findings and limits: Age brought a roughly linear fall in TCR beta diversity measured per million T cells.

This receptor was identified in a woman in her 40s in good health. Sequencing was done on a sample of blood. The chain employs TRBV20-1 and TRBJ2-7, with a tentative D call TRBD2 (5 bases). CDR3 protein: CSARAPGKDYEQYF. In DNA form, the CDR3 reads TGCAGTGCTAGAGCTCCGGGGAAAGACTACGAGCAGTACTTC.